The source of this T cell receptor beta chain is a study of blood T cell repertoires in COVID-19. The wider study: Some COVID-19 samples were acute and others convalescent; all came from the United States, Italy and Spain. From T cells, B-cell-depleted T cells, or PBMCs came the material, which was cDNA or gDNA.

Researchers sorted participants into cohorts using their self-reported clinical history. TCRdb keeps only in-frame clones here, not all; method: immunoSEQ multiplex PCR. Of approximately 210,000 clones in the sample, roughly four fifths were seen once. V lost 1 base to trimming and J lost 6 bases; unmatched junction nucleotides: 6. Per germline, CDR1 SGHTA and CDR2 FQGNSA. CDR3 length: 16 residues. The source material was PBMCs or T cells enriched from blood (not recorded which). This chain links TRBV7-2 with TRBJ2-1; 10 bases are shared with TRBD2. The clonotype comes from a man aged 35 to 55 who had recovered from COVID-19. In DNA form, the CDR3 reads TGTGCCAGCAGCTTAGACAGCGGGAGGGCGAGCAATGAGCAGTTCTTC. Translation: CASSLDSGRASNEQFF.